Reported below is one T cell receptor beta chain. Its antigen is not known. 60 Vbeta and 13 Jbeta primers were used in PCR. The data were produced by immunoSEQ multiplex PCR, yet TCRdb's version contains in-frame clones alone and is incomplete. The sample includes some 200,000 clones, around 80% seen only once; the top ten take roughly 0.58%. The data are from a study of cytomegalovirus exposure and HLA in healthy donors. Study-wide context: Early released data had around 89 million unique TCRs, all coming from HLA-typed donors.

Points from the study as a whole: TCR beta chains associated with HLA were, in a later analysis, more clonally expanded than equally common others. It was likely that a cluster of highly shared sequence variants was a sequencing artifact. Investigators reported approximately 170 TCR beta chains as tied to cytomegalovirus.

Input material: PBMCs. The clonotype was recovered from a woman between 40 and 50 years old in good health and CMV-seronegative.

In nucleotides, the CDR3 is TGTGCCACTGGGGCTTCTTTGGGGAATGAGCAGTTCTTC. Residues: CATGASLGNEQFF. The chain is built from TRBV19 and TRBJ2-1; possible D gene TRBD1, 5 bases. Germline loops: CDR1 LNHDA, CDR2 SQIVND (reference sequence). The V and J ends lost 10 bases and 7 bases respectively, with 17 bases between them. The CDR3 runs 13 residues.